This T cell receptor beta chain is from a study of identifying expanded T cells in peripheral blood. Turning to this clone: Its antigen is as yet unknown.

Collection occurred without any documented infections or immune events in donors. General study points: Over around two and four weeks, about 17 and 20 clones changed, versus approximately 1.2 between replicates. Roughly 2-week clone count variance significantly increased as total template count grew.

Here immunoSEQ multiplex PCR was the method, and the copy in TCRdb shows in-frame clones only, minus some. The sample shows roughly 84,000 clones, around nine tenths of them seen only once. The CDR3 is 13 residues long. V gave up 4 bases and J gave up 3 bases, with 9 bases separating them. Germline CDR1 reads MNHEY; CDR2 reads SMNVEV (reference sequence). The origin of this receptor is a person aged 18-70 years in good health. The V and J genes are TRBV27 and TRBJ1-1; unclear D gene. Sequencing was performed on blood. The CDR3 loop is CASSSFEDTEAFF. The CDR3 DNA reads as TGTGCCAGCAGTTCCTTTGAGGACACTGAAGCTTTCTTT.